Listed below are T cell receptor beta chains from one sample, sequenced in a study of T cells expressing NK-cell markers. TCRdb re-called the 5' RACE reads and gives one entry per CDR3 protein, without DNA. The sample includes 550,000 to 600,000 distinct CDR3 sequences. What was sequenced was blood T cells: a sorted CD56 or NKG2C T cell subset, CD4+ or CD8+ T cells, or bulk PBMC T cells (not recorded which). These receptors came from a man aged 18-30 years in good health. Each CDR3 is given with its conserved first and last residue.

j_call v_call cdr3_aa
TRBJ1-2 TRBV20-1 CSARLDRDSYGYTF
TRBJ1-1 TRBV15 CATSRPTLNPTEAFF
TRBJ2-5 TRBV6-5 CASSSGTGNQETQYF
TRBJ2-3 TRBV12-3/TRBV12-4 CASSLWPGGRRGTDTQYF
TRBJ2-5 TRBV12-3/TRBV12-4 CASSFSKETQYF
TRBJ1-1 TRBV29-1 CSVEDLEGRGVTEAFF
TRBJ2-1 TRBV5-6 CASSFSGANEQFF
TRBJ1-1 TRBV20-1 CSARVGGFEAFF
TRBJ1-2 TRBV7-2 CASSQQRFNYGYTF
TRBJ1-1 TRBV27 CASSLVRLHNTEAFF
TRBJ1-2 TRBV20-1 CSTLRGGHGYTF
TRBJ2-1 TRBV5-1 CASREGAGQSYNEQFF
TRBJ2-1 TRBV7-2 CASRLTDTNYNEQFF
TRBJ2-1 TRBV19 CASSIGSGSYNEQFF
TRBJ2-3 TRBV14 CASSRISGRRTDTQYF
TRBJ2-5 TRBV10-3 CAISVSQETQYF
TRBJ2-1 TRBV19 CASSKGTSGEFF
TRBJ1-3 TRBV12-3/TRBV12-4 CASDWIQTRTTRSSGNTIYF
TRBJ1-3 TRBV12-3/TRBV12-4 CASSLEVGTPLSGNTIYF
TRBJ2-2 TRBV7-2 CASSLAFSAGGELFF
TRBJ2-1 TRBV12-3/TRBV12-4 CASSLPRGAGYNEQFF
TRBJ2-3 TRBV10-2 CASSEIPSGYHTQYF
TRBJ2-5 TRBV7-2 CASSFGTGRGETQYF
TRBJ2-7 TRBV27 CASSFGPGAYEQYF
TRBJ1-4 TRBV20-1 CSARETYEKLFF
TRBJ2-5 TRBV7-8 CASSLAGGFPETQYF
TRBJ2-1 TRBV4-3 CASSHAASGRSEQFF
TRBJ2-3 TRBV5-1 CASSLPGSSTDTQYF
TRBJ2-2 TRBV6-5 CASSNPGTVLFF
TRBJ2-3 TRBV29-1 CSASEGQGATDTQYF
TRBJ2-1 TRBV5-1 CASSRDRDRSYNEQFF
TRBJ2-3 TRBV12-3/TRBV12-4 CASSSGTSGHDTQYF
TRBJ1-2 TRBV5-1 CASREPNYGYTF
TRBJ2-7 TRBV4-2 CASSQDGQVPHEQYF
TRBJ2-3 TRBV7-9 CASSSGLGFTDTQYF
TRBJ2-5 TRBV12-3/TRBV12-4 CASRGGSAGGRETQYF
TRBJ2-3 TRBV30 CAWSGLAGGQEDTQYF
TRBJ1-5 TRBV12-5 CASGLVGYSPGSGPQHF
TRBJ2-1 TRBV5-5 CASRQRSRVHEQFF
TRBJ2-5 TRBV29-1 CSVDGGLVETQYF
TRBJ2-1 TRBV3-1 CASSPRRSNEQFF
TRBJ1-5 TRBV29-1 CNHPGGNQPQHF
TRBJ2-3 TRBV5-1 CASSLEDTQYF
TRBJ2-4 TRBV7-9 CASSLGGVLAKNIQYF
TRBJ2-2 TRBV7-2 CASSVLAGTGELFF
TRBJ1-2 TRBV12-3/TRBV12-4 CASRFGQEDGYTF